This is a list of T cell receptor beta chains from one sample in a study of T-cell reconstitution after alpha-beta-depleted transplantation in children. TCRdb re-called the PCR reads with MiXCR, one entry per CDR3 protein. The profile covers 500,000 or so distinct CDR3 sequences, with approximately 32% appearing a single time and 2% to 2.5% taken by the ten largest. The sequencing used PBMCs from the stem cell graft donor, collected from the stem cell graft. The receptors come from a human donor who donated a stem cell graft to a child with aplastic anemia. Each CDR3 is given with its conserved first and last residue.

TRBJ2-7,14,TRBV6-2/TRBV6-3,CASIGAPWSHEQYF
TRBJ1-5,13,TRBV29-1,CSVGQGNNQPQHF
TRBJ2-3,13,TRBV20-1,CSARDYRTDTQYF
TRBJ1-1,13,TRBV20-1,CSANRDSNTEAFF
TRBJ2-7,15,TRBV18,CASSPPSLSSYEQYF
TRBJ1-2,15,TRBV5-1,CASRLVGSGYYGYTF
TRBJ2-1,18,TRBV20-1,CSARDSGEGRENYNEQFF
TRBJ2-3,15,TRBV7-2,CASSLVAGESDTQYF
TRBJ1-4,14,TRBV11-3,CASSGGRGSEKLFF
TRBJ1-1,13,TRBV6-5,CASSYVGHTEAFF
TRBJ1-5,13,TRBV12-3/TRBV12-4,CASSPGGSQPQHF
TRBJ2-1,15,TRBV27,CASSVPGTRDPEQFF
TRBJ2-1,15,TRBV12-3/TRBV12-4,CASSLGAGLGNEQFF
TRBJ1-2,16,TRBV18,CASHRSGQGDHYGYTF
TRBJ2-7,14,TRBV19,CASSPGGRTHEQYF
TRBJ1-1,15,TRBV28,CASSPPGGTGGEAFF
TRBJ1-2,12,TRBV18,CASSLPQRGYTF
TRBJ1-5,16,TRBV4-1,CASSQDSGGSYQPQHF
TRBJ2-1,15,TRBV5-6,CASSLNPGQGSEQFF
TRBJ1-1,13,TRBV7-2,CASSLVRGGEAFF
TRBJ2-5,14,TRBV2,CASSGQTGLETQYF
TRBJ1-1,12,TRBV10-3,CAIGRGNTEAFF
TRBJ1-5,12,TRBV20-1,CSAGQGNQPQHF
TRBJ1-1,15,TRBV29-1,CSVEWGGTVNTEAFF
TRBJ2-1,14,TRBV3-1,CASRQISGSNEQFF
TRBJ2-7,16,TRBV12-3/TRBV12-4,CASSLGLAEDSYEQYF
TRBJ2-1,16,TRBV3-1,CASSQGHLDYYNEQFF
TRBJ2-1,15,TRBV7-2,CASSLAGGWYNEQFF
TRBJ2-7,15,TRBV3-1,CASSQGNLGPYEQYF
TRBJ1-1,12,TRBV19,CASNDWGSEAFF
TRBJ2-6,15,TRBV6-1,CASSSDRSGANVLTF
TRBJ2-4,18,TRBV6-2/TRBV6-3,CASSQGLAGAVAKNIQYF
TRBJ1-1,16,TRBV27,CASSSLRGQMNTEAFF
TRBJ1-4,15,TRBV3-1,CASSPRGATNEKLFF
TRBJ2-1,15,TRBV7-2,CASSLATGGGSEQFF
TRBJ2-1,13,TRBV13,CASSFQGTGKQFF
TRBJ2-2,15,TRBV4-3,CASSRAQGDTGELFF
TRBJ2-3,12,TRBV18,CASSRSSDTQYF
TRBJ2-3,13,TRBV11-2,CASSPPGPDTQYF
TRBJ1-5,15,TRBV12-3/TRBV12-4,CASSLVGTGGQPQHF
TRBJ1-2,13,TRBV16,CASSQSQSYGYTF
TRBJ1-3,15,TRBV7-2,CASSLERGNGNTIYF
TRBJ2-3,15,TRBV11-2,CASSFSGVRTDTQYF
TRBJ2-3,19,TRBV18,CASSPPVREAVALVDTQYF
TRBJ2-1,14,TRBV12-3/TRBV12-4,CASSLGPEYNEQFF
TRBJ2-1,16,TRBV11-2,CASSLGGTGSYNEQFF
TRBJ1-3,15,TRBV27,CASSLGVGVGNTIYF
TRBJ2-7,16,TRBV5-6,CASSLEGKTSVYEQYF
TRBJ1-4,15,TRBV5-1,CASSLGRGTNEKLFF
TRBJ1-6,16,TRBV4-3,CASRGGDRSYNSPLHF
TRBJ1-2,12,TRBV5-1,CATTTDNYGYTF
TRBJ2-3,14,TRBV30,CAWSVKGITDTQYF
TRBJ1-1,16,TRBV7-2,CASSLAHQVRNTEAFF
TRBJ1-3,14,TRBV20-1,CSARDGRAGNTIYF
TRBJ2-5,16,TRBV18,CASSPVSTGGDETQYF